The 22 T cell receptor beta chains in this list originate from one sample, sequenced in a study of regulatory T cells in long-lasting Graves disease. Arm-PCR of CDR3 regions and iRepertoire HTBI primers were the basis on which TCR beta libraries were built. Via MiXCR, TCRdb re-called the multiplex PCR reads, giving one row per CDR3 protein. Of roughly 520,000 distinct CDR3 sequences in the sample, more than 10% were seen once. The time point denotes: newly diagnosed GD, antithyroid drugs for less than 3 months. With RNA extracted from PBMCs as input, the TCR library was made. The data were also submitted as part of a second study, on T cells in Graves' hyperthyroidism and ophthalmopathy.

This material consisted of peripheral blood mononuclear cells (PBMCs), taken at new diagnosis, from a patient treated with antithyroid drugs. These receptors all come from a woman in her thirties with Graves disease.

The chain couples TRBV5-1 to TRBJ2-6, with D unclear. CDR1 and CDR2 from the germline V gene are SGHRS and YFSETQ. This CDR3 contains 14 residues. The germline V and J ends were trimmed by 7 bases and 0 bases, with 8 bases remaining between them. CDR3 sequence (DNA): TGCGCCAGCGTCCCCGGCTCTGGGGCCAACGTCCTGACTTTC. As protein: CASVPGSGANVLTF.

This clonotype occurred many times. The chain combines TRBV3-1 with TRBJ1-2; D call uncertain. Germline CDR1 is LGHDT and CDR2 is YNNKEL (reference sequence). The CDR3 is 14 amino acids. The germline V and J ends were trimmed by 0 bases and 7 bases, with 12 bases remaining between them. For the CDR3, the DNA is TGTGCCAGCAGCCAAGATTTGGTACACCGTGGCTACACCTTC. As protein: CASSQDLVHRGYTF.

The sample holds many counts of this clonotype. The V gene is TRBV20-1, the J gene TRBJ2-7; D may be TRBD2 (5 bases). V was clipped by 0 bases and J by 3 bases, with 9 bases between them. This CDR3 is 13 amino acids long. In germline, CDR1 is DFQATT, CDR2 SNEGSKA (reference sequence). The CDR3 coding sequence is TGCAGTGCTAGAGACGGGATTAGCTACGAGCAGTACTTC. Protein: CSARDGISYEQYF.

This clonotype has ten or more counts. The DNA of the CDR3 is TGTGCCAGCAGCTCCAAACCGGGAGCCCAAGAGACCCAGTACTTC. Its protein is CASSSKPGAQETQYF. The chain is built from TRBV7-9 and TRBJ2-5; a weak D match, TRBD2 (6 bases). Germline-derived CDR1 and CDR2 are SEHNR and FQNEAQ (reference sequence). Trimming stripped 4 bases from V and 1 base from J, with 13 bases between. The length of the CDR3 is 15 residues.

This clonotype has a count of ten or more. This chain links TRBV2 with TRBJ2-1; D might be TRBD2 (5 bases). Germline V gives CDR1 SNHLY, CDR2 FYNNEI. Trimming removed 1 base from V and 5 bases from J, with 12 bases in between. The CDR3 sequence is 15 residues long. In DNA form, the CDR3 reads TGTGCCAGCAGTGAAGAACTAGTCCCCGACAATGAGCAGTTCTTC. Protein product: CASSEELVPDNEQFF.

V is TRBV20-1 and J is TRBJ2-5; D is ambiguous. Trimming stripped 0 bases from V and 1 base from J, with 15 bases between. Germline-derived CDR1 and CDR2 are DFQATT and SNEGSKA (reference sequence). The CDR3 loop spans 16 amino acids. The CDR3 DNA reads TGCAGTGCTAGAGATTTCCGAAACTCAGGCCAAGAGACCCAGTACTTC. This translates into CSARDFRNSGQETQYF.

A note on this clonotype: This sequence may be a read error, since a much larger clone differs from it by one base. The gene calls are TRBV28 and TRBJ2-7; 14 bases are a match to TRBD2. The CDR3 spans 16 residues. Germline V gives CDR1 MDHEN, CDR2 SYDVKM. Trimming at V came to 0 bases and at J to 5 bases, leaving 3 bases not matched to a gene. CDR3 sequence reads: CASSLWGGLAGDEQYF. CDR3 nucleotides: TGTGCCAGCAGTTTATGGGGGGGACTAGCGGGAGACGAGCAGTACTTC.

This clonotype was detected many times. This chain joins TRBV10-3 and TRBJ1-5; 9 nucleotides line up with TRBD1. This CDR3 is 13 amino acids long. Germline CDR1 ENHRY, CDR2 SYGVKD. Trimming removed 4 bases from V and 10 bases from J; junction bases left unmatched: 5. CDR3 amino acids: CAISGTGAPPQHF. In DNA, the CDR3 is TGTGCCATCAGTGGGACAGGGGCACCTCCCCAGCATTTT.

This clonotype was picked up many times. The chain is built from TRBV2 and TRBJ2-1; 7 bases agree with TRBD2. Looked up from germline, CDR1 is SNHLY and CDR2 is FYNNEI. Trimming took 7 bases from V and 8 from J; bases not matched to a gene: 8. The CDR3 is 13 amino acids. CDR3 DNA: TGTGCCAGCACATTCCTCCGGGGGGATGAGCAGTTCTTC. This translates into CASTFLRGDEQFF.

This clonotype was seen repeatedly, ten times or more. CDR3: CASSEADVGKNIQYF. The CDR3 region has the DNA TGTGCCAGCAGTGAAGCGGATGTGGGCAAAAACATTCAGTACTTC. The gene calls are TRBV2 and TRBJ2-4; D remains unclear. V shed 0 bases and J shed 3 bases, with 9 bases lying between them. The CDR3 contains 15 residues. CDR1 and CDR2 from the germline V gene are SNHLY and FYNNEI.

This chain connects TRBV20-1 to TRBJ1-2, with 8 bases lining up with TRBD1. Germline V gives CDR1 DFQATT, CDR2 SNEGSKA (reference sequence). The CDR3 is 17 amino acids. J lost 4 bases, V lost 4 bases, and 17 bases had no gene match. The CDR3: CSATETESGTGTYGYTF. CDR3 DNA sequence: TGCAGTGCTACAGAGACTGAGAGCGGGACAGGAACCTATGGCTACACCTTC.

This clonotype was seen many times. This chain joins TRBV11-3 and TRBJ2-1; D might be TRBD1 or TRBD2, each matching 6 bases. The CDR3 is 16 residues long. V dropped 7 bases and J dropped 1 base, with 17 bases sitting between them. Per germline, CDR1 SGHNT and CDR2 YENEEA. The CDR3 here is CASMGGGNPSYNEQFF. The DNA of the CDR3 is TGTGCCAGCATGGGGGGCGGGAACCCATCCTACAATGAGCAGTTCTTC.

With respect to this clonotype: Just one base apart from a much larger clone, this may be a read error. The chain joins TRBV6-9 to TRBJ2-7; 9 nucleotides line up with TRBD1. The CDR3 length is 14 residues. Germline-derived CDR1 and CDR2 are MNHGY and SVAAGI. The CDR3 coding sequence is TGTGTCAGCAGTTCCCGGGACAGGGAGTACGAGCAGTACTTC. Translating it yields CVSSSRDREYEQYF.

This clonotype was picked up many times. Mismatch with germline at one junction end may stem from a read error. The CDR3 DNA reads TGCGCCAGCAGCCCCGGCCCAAAGTTGAACACTGAAGCTTTCTTC. This translates into CASSPGPKLNTEAFF. This sequence joins TRBV5-1 and TRBJ1-1, with D hard to call. Germline V gives CDR1 SGHRS, CDR2 YFSETQ. The CDR3 length is 15 residues.

Many counts were recorded for this clonotype. V usage is TRBV27 and J usage is TRBJ2-1, with 9 bases lining up with TRBD2. V shed 5 bases, J shed 4 bases, and the junction held 9 bases outside the gene matches. Germline CDR1 MNHEY, CDR2 SMNVEV (reference sequence). The CDR3 loop spans 16 amino acids. CDR3 sequence (DNA): TGTGCCAGCAGTGAGCCTGCGGGGGGGGGTTACAATGAGCAGTTCTTC. Translated: CASSEPAGGGYNEQFF.

This clonotype has ten or more counts. The chain couples TRBV5-6 to TRBJ1-6; D gene unclear. This CDR3 contains 15 residues. Germline V gene lookup returns CDR1 SGHDT and CDR2 YYEEEE. The V end lost 4 bases, the J end lost 7 bases, and 15 bases lay between the germline ends. CDR3 coding DNA: TGTGCCAGCAGCCCCCTCGTCGGCGGCAATTCACCCCTCCACTTT. It encodes CASSPLVGGNSPLHF.

In its sample, this clonotype was seen many times. The rearrangement uses TRBV28 and TRBJ1-4; TRBD1 might be the D (5 bases). This CDR3 has 19 amino acids. The germline CDR1 and CDR2 sequences are MDHEN and SYDVKM. V was clipped by 2 bases and J by 5 bases, with 24 bases between them. CDR3 bases: TGTGCCAGCAGTTTAATTAGGATCGGCAGGGCACCCCAGAATGAAAAACTGTTTTTT. Translation: CASSLIRIGRAPQNEKLFF.

This clonotype was seen a handful of times. The J gene is TRBJ2-1, the V gene TRBV19; 8 bases are shared with TRBD2. The CDR3 covers 14 residues. The trim removed 5 bases at V and 14 bases at J, leaving 14 bases unmatched. CDR1 and CDR2 from the germline V gene are LNHDA and SQIVND (reference sequence). The CDR3, as DNA: TGTGCCAGTAGTTATCGGGAGGGCGTCGGGGGGGAGTTCTTC. It codes for CASSYREGVGGEFF.

This clonotype was counted at least ten times. The gene calls are TRBV7-8 and TRBJ2-7; D is tentatively TRBD1 or TRBD2 (6 bases each). V lost 1 base and J 4 bases, leaving 17 bases between the germline ends. Germline V gene sequence: CDR1 SGHVS, CDR2 FQNEAQ. The CDR3 is 16 amino acids. The CDR3 DNA is TGTGCCAGCAGCTTAGTCATCGGGAGAGGGGGATACGAGCAGTACTTC. Protein sequence: CASSLVIGRGGYEQYF.

V is TRBV18 and J is TRBJ1-2; possibly TRBD1 for D (5 bases). The CDR3 is 16 amino acids. Between the trimmed V and J ends, which lost 0 bases and 0 bases, there was a span of 11 bases. Germline-derived CDR1 and CDR2 are KGHSH and LQKENI. CDR3 coding DNA: TGTGCCAGCTCACCACCCCTCCAGGACACTAACTATGGCTACACCTTC. Amino acids: CASSPPLQDTNYGYTF.

This clonotype was counted many times. V gene TRBV28 combines with J gene TRBJ1-4; possible D gene TRBD1, 5 bases. Trimming stripped 5 bases from V and 4 bases from J, with 14 bases between. CDR1 and CDR2 from the germline V gene are MDHEN and SYDVKM. The CDR3 runs 15 residues. The CDR3 region is CASSEYRRVNEKLFF. The CDR3 DNA reads as TGTGCCAGCAGTGAATACAGGCGGGTTAATGAAAAACTGTTTTTT.

This clonotype was counted a few times. CDR3: CATQGRVHNINTEAFF. The CDR3 coding sequence is TGTGCCACCCAGGGCAGGGTCCATAATATAAACACTGAAGCTTTCTTT. The genes are TRBV6-1 and TRBJ1-1; a weak D match, TRBD1 (5 bases). Germline CDR1 and CDR2: MNHNS and SASEGT. V lost 10 bases and J lost 2, with 23 bases in between. The CDR3 spans 16 residues.